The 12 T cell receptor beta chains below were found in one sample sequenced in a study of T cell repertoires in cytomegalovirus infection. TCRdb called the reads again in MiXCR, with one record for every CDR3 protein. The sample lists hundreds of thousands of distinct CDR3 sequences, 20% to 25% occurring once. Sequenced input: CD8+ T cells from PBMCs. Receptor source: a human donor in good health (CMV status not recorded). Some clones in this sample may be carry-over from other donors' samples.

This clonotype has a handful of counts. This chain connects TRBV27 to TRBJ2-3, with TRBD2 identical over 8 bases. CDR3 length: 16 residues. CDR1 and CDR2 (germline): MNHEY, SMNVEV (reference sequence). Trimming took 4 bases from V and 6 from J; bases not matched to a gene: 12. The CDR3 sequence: CASSSPAERGRDTQYF. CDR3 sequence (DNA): TGTGCCAGCAGTTCTCCCGCGGAGCGGGGGAGGGATACGCAGTATTTT.

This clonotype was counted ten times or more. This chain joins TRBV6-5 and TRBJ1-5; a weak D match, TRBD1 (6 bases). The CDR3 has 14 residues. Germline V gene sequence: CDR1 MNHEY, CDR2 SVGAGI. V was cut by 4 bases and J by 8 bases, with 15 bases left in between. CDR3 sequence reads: CASSWTAGIEPQHF. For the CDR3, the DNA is TGTGCCAGCAGTTGGACAGCCGGAATTGAGCCCCAGCATTTT.

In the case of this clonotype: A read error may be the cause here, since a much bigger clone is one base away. Written as DNA, the CDR3 is TGCGCCAACAGCATTCGGGACAGTCCCTACAATGAGCAGTTCTTC. This gives the protein CANSIRDSPYNEQFF. The genes are TRBV5-1 and TRBJ2-1; 7 bases match TRBD1. From germline, CDR1 is SGHRS and CDR2 YFSETQ. This CDR3 has 15 residues.

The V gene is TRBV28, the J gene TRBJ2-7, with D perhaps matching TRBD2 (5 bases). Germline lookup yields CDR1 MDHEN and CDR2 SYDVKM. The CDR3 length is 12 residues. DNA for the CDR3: TGTGTCAGCAGTGGACTGGACTACGAGCAGTACGTC. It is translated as CVSSGLDYEQYV.

The CDR3 DNA reads as TGTGCCATCATTGACATCGGGACAGGGGGCGCGGAGACCCAGTACTTC. Translated: CAIIDIGTGGAETQYF. The chain combines TRBV10-3 with TRBJ2-5; 12 bases line up with TRBD1. The junction had 11 bases not matched to a gene; V was cut back by 7 bases and J by 5 bases. Germline V gives CDR1 ENHRY, CDR2 SYGVKD. The CDR3 has 16 amino acids.

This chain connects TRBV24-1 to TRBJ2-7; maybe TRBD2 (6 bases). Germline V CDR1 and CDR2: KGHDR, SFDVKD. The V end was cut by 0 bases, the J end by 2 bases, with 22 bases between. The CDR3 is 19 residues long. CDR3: CATSDLRLGKGLVAYEQYV. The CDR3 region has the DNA TGTGCCACCAGTGATTTGCGGTTGGGCAAGGGACTCGTTGCCTACGAGCAGTACGTC.

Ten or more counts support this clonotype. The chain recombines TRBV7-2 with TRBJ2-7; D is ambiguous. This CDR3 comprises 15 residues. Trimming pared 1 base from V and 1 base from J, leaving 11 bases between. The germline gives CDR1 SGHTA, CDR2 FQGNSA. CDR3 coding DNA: TGTGCCAGCAGCTTAGAGGCAGACCGATCCTACGAGCAGTACTTC. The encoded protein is CASSLEADRSYEQYF.

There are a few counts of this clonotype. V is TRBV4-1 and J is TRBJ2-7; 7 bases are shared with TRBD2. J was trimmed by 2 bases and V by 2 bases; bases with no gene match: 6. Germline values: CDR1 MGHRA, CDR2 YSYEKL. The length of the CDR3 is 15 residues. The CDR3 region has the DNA TGCGCCAGCAGCCAAAGGCTAGCGGCCACCTACGAGCAGTACTTC. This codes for CASSQRLAATYEQYF.

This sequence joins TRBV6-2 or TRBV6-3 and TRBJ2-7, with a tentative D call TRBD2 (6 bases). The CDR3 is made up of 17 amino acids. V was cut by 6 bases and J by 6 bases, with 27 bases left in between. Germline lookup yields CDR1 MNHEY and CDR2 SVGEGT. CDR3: CASRRGVAGPRGTEQYV. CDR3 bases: TGTGCCAGCAGAAGAGGGGTCGCGGGGCCTCGAGGTACCGAGCAGTACGTC.

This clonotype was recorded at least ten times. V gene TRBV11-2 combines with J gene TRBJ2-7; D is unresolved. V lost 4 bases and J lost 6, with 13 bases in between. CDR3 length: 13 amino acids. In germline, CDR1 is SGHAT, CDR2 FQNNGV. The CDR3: CASSWVGGIEQYV. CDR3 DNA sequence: TGTGCCAGCAGCTGGGTGGGCGGAATCGAGCAGTACGTC.

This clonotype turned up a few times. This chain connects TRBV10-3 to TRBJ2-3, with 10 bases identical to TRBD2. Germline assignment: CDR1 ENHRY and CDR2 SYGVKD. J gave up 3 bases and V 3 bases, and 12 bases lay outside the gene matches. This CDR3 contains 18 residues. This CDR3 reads CAISEFQRGLALTDTQYF. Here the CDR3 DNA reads TGTGCCATCAGTGAATTTCAACGGGGACTAGCGCTGACAGATACGCAGTATTTT.

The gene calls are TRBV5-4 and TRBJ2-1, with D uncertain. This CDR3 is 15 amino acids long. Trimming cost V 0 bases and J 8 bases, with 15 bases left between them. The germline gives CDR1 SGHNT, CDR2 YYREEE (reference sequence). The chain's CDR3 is CASSLVGASPHEQFF. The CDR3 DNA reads TGTGCCAGCAGCTTGGTAGGAGCAAGCCCCCATGAGCAGTTCTTC.